What follows are 8 T cell receptor beta chains derived from one specimen sequenced in a study of T cells in localized non-small cell lung cancer. Some clones are missing from TCRdb's copy, which holds only in-frame ones; the method was immunoSEQ multiplex PCR. The table includes 35,000 to 45,000 clones, approximately 80% detected once. Sequencing used peripheral blood mononuclear cells, obtained before any cancer treatment. The receptors were sampled from a male donor aged 60 or older with stage II lung adenocarcinoma.

The chain carries TRBV5-6 and TRBJ2-7; D uncertain. V was trimmed by 2 bases and J by 4 bases, leaving 22 bases between them. The germline V gene has CDR1 SGHDT and CDR2 YYEEEE. The CDR3 extends over 17 amino acids. CDR3 sequence: CASSFPRPETEEYEQYF. The CDR3 DNA reads as TGTGCCAGCAGCTTCCCCCGGCCTGAGACGGAAGAATACGAGCAGTACTTC.

The genes are TRBV27 and TRBJ2-1, with 7 bases fitting TRBD2. Germline V CDR1 and CDR2: MNHEY, SMNVEV (reference sequence). The CDR3 runs 15 residues. With 1 base clipped from V and 5 bases from J, the junction kept 5 bases outside the gene matches. CDR3 loop: CASSLWEGANNEQFF. CDR3 nucleotide sequence: TGTGCCAGCAGTTTATGGGAGGGAGCCAACAATGAGCAGTTCTTC.

The chain has TRBV7-9 and TRBJ1-1; 9 bases line up with TRBD1. The CDR3 length is 15 residues. Germline V lookup: CDR1 SEHNR, CDR2 FQNEAQ (reference sequence). Trimming at V came to 5 bases and at J to 5 bases, leaving 9 bases not matched to a gene. CDR3 sequence (DNA): TGTGCCAGCAGCCCGACGGACAGGGGCGGGACTGAAGCTTTCTTT. Protein product: CASSPTDRGGTEAFF.

The rearrangement links TRBV5-1 to TRBJ1-1, with a tentative D call TRBD1 (5 bases). The CDR3 has 12 amino acids. V lost 4 bases and J 11 bases, leaving 15 bases between the germline ends. The germline gives CDR1 SGHRS, CDR2 YFSETQ. The CDR3 is CASSRVGEEAFF. In DNA form, the CDR3 reads TGCGCCAGCAGCCGGGTGGGGGAAGAGGCTTTCTTT.

This clone has just one count. V gene TRBV7-9 combines with J gene TRBJ1-4; 7 positions match TRBD1. Per germline, CDR1 SEHNR and CDR2 FQNEAQ (reference sequence). V lost 3 bases and J lost 4; bases outside the gene matches: 5. There are 15 residues in the CDR3. CDR3 coding DNA: TGTGCCAGCAGCTTCAGCGGACAGGTTAATGAAAAACTGTTTTTT. Translated: CASSFSGQVNEKLFF.

The chain uses TRBV18 and TRBJ2-5; tentatively, D is TRBD1 (6 bases). The tail of the sequence fits TRBJ2-7 better, so the J call may be wrong. Looked up from germline, CDR1 is KGHSH and CDR2 is LQKENI. The CDR3 totals 14 residues. The CDR3 DNA is TGTGCCAGCTCCCGGACAGAGCGAAACTACGAGCAGTACTTC. Its translation: CASSRTERNYEQYF.

This sequence joins TRBV6-5 and TRBJ2-1; the D is unclear. Germline assignment: CDR1 MNHEY and CDR2 SVGAGI. V shed 4 bases and J shed 10 bases, with 8 bases lying between them. The CDR3 length is 11 residues. The CDR3 region has the DNA TGTGCCAGCAGTTCCCAATGGGAGCAGTTCTTC. It is translated as CASSSQWEQFF.

J is TRBJ2-7 and V is TRBV2, with TRBD1 identical over 7 bases. The CDR3 consists of 12 residues. Germline V gene lookup returns CDR1 SNHLY and CDR2 FYNNEI. V was clipped by 7 bases and J by 3 bases; unmatched bases: 3. The CDR3 DNA sequence: TGTGCCAGCACTACAGGGGTCTACGAGCAGTACTTC. It yields the protein CASTTGVYEQYF. Together with reference TRBV2 and TRBJ2-7, the CDR3 gives the full variable domain: EPEVTQTPSHQVTQMGQEVILRCVPISNHLYFYWYRQILGQKVEFLVSFYNNEISEKSEIFDDQFSVERPDGSNFTLKIRSTKLEDSAMYFCASTTGVYEQYFGPGTRLTVT.